The sequence of this T cell receptor beta chain was determined in a study of T-cell memory formation after mild COVID-19. Study in general: Clustering of TCRs was largely donor specific. Study findings and constraints: Some responding clones appeared in pre-infection memory, suggesting cross-reactive memory joined.

Constant-segment primers were used for 5'RACE, and the resulting TCR alpha and TCR beta cDNA libraries carried sample barcodes and UMIs. TCRdb itself ran the 5' RACE reads through MiXCR, one entry per CDR3 protein. The table has about 310,000 distinct CDR3 sequences, 15% seen once. This clonotype was observed a few times. Its specificity is not known. The V end lost 2 bases, the J end lost 7 bases, and 8 bases lay between the germline ends. Germline assignment: CDR1 SEHNR and CDR2 FQNEAQ (reference sequence). The CDR3 contains 13 residues. The chain combines TRBV7-9 with TRBJ2-2; D is unresolved. This TCR derives from a young man who had mild COVID-19 (a few samples of this study predate the infection). Cell type and time point are not known. The sample was PBMCs or a T cell subset sorted from them (not recorded which). The DNA for the CDR3 is TGTGCCAGCAGCTTAAAGTGGGACGGGGAGCTGTTTTTT. Translated: CASSLKWDGELFF.